What follows describes a single T cell receptor (beta chain). Deletions cut 8 bases from V and 0 bases from J, with 14 bases between. CDR1 is ENHRY and CDR2 is SYGVKD in the germline V gene. The CDR3 has 14 residues. This sample is part of a study of blood T cell repertoires in COVID-19. Turning to the study itself: Collection of acute and convalescent COVID-19 samples took place in the United States, Italy and Spain. Sources were T cells, B-cell-depleted T cells, or PBMCs; the material itself was cDNA or gDNA.

Produced via immunoSEQ multiplex PCR; TCRdb's table is partial and in-frame only. The repertoire holds around 190,000 clones, with more than 70% as singletons. The TCR was taken from a man aged 40-49 years with acute COVID-19. This chain links TRBV10-3 with TRBJ2-7; D possibly corresponds to TRBD1 (6 bases). The specimen was PBMCs or T cells enriched from blood (not recorded which). CDR3 in amino acids: CAIGGQSVSYEQYF. The CDR3 region has the DNA TGTGCCATCGGCGGACAGTCGGTCTCCTACGAGCAGTACTTC.